The 27 T cell receptor beta chains below come from one sample, sequenced in a study of shared clonotypes between healthy human individuals. Sequencing used immunoSEQ multiplex PCR; TCRdb keeps in-frame clones, though not all of them. Of about 1.1 million clones in the sample, 60% to 85% were seen once. The sequenced sample was memory CD4+ T cells from PBMCs. Subset specified: CD45RA-negative fraction. The source of these receptors is a man between 18 and 29 years old in good health. Some clones in this sample may be carry-over from other donors' samples.

This rearrangement joins TRBV2 to TRBJ2-3; D not certain. V lost 9 bases to trimming and J lost 1 base, with 20 bases between them. This CDR3 has 16 residues. Germline V gene sequence: CDR1 SNHLY, CDR2 FYNNEI. In DNA, the CDR3 is TGTGCCAGTCCCCATGGATCGGGTCCGGGCACAGATACGCAGTATTTT. It encodes CASPHGSGPGTDTQYF.

This chain links TRBV21-1 with TRBJ1-1; the table names TRBD1, a call not compared with the DNA. TRBV21-1 is tagged as a pseudogene. The CDR3 is 15 residues long. The CDR3 DNA reads TGTGCCCGCGATGGACTCGGACAGCAGAACACTGAAGCTTTCTTT. Its protein is CARDGLGQQNTEAFF.

This sequence joins TRBV28 and TRBJ1-6; 8 nucleotides agree with TRBD1. The CDR3 has 15 amino acids. From germline, CDR1 is MDHEN and CDR2 SYDVKM. V gave up 3 bases and J gave up 14 bases; unmatched junction bases: 12. The CDR3 here is CASSFWTGRILALHF. CDR3 in DNA: TGTGCCAGCAGTTTCTGGACAGGGAGAATTCTGGCCCTCCACTTT. Using reference TRBV28 and TRBJ1-6 for the parts outside the CDR3, the full variable domain is DVKVTQSSRYLVKRTGEKVFLECVQDMDHENMFWYRQDPGLGLRLIYFSYDVKMKEKGDIPEGYSVSREKKERFSLILESASTNQTSMYLCASSFWTGRILALHFGNGTRLTVT.

This chain connects TRBV2 to TRBJ1-5; D is unresolved. V was clipped by 6 bases and J by 5 bases, with 8 bases between them. Germline CDR1 is SNHLY and CDR2 is FYNNEI. The CDR3 loop spans 12 amino acids. The CDR3 DNA is TGTGCCAGCAGGGACCGCGATCAGCCCCAGCATTTT. Translation gives CASRDRDQPQHF.

The chain recombines TRBV11-2 with TRBJ2-5, with 8 bases identical to TRBD2. Germline CDR1 reads SGHAT; CDR2 reads FQNNGV. The CDR3 contains 14 residues. Trimming took 4 bases from V and 3 from J; bases not matched to a gene: 4. The CDR3 loop is CASSSTGLEETQYF. For the CDR3, the DNA is TGTGCCAGCAGCTCAACGGGACTAGAAGAGACCCAGTACTTC.

This clone showed up just once. This rearrangement joins TRBV11-2 to TRBJ2-3, with TRBD2 matching 10 bases. V shed 6 bases, J shed 2 bases, and the junction held 5 bases outside the gene matches. The CDR3 is made up of 15 amino acids. Germline V gives CDR1 SGHAT, CDR2 FQNNGV. The CDR3 region is CASRPGTSVTDTQYF. The CDR3 DNA follows: TGTGCCAGCAGGCCCGGGACTAGCGTCACAGATACGCAGTATTTT.

The rearrangement links TRBV7-2 to TRBJ1-2, with D hard to call. Per the germline V gene, CDR1 is SGHTA and CDR2 is FQGNSA. Trimming removed 5 bases at V and 2 bases at J, with 3 bases between. The CDR3 is 11 residues long. The DNA for the CDR3 is TGTGCCAGCAGCAGAAACTATGGCTACACCTTC. Translating gives CASSRNYGYTF.

CDR3 in DNA: TGTGCCAGCTCACCTCCCGGGACAGGGTTGGGCAATCAGCCCCAGCATTTT. It encodes CASSPPGTGLGNQPQHF. V gene TRBV18 combines with J gene TRBJ1-5; 9 bases line up with TRBD1. The germline V gene encodes CDR1 KGHSH and CDR2 LQKENI. The ends lost 3 bases at V and 2 bases at J; junction bases unmatched: 8. This CDR3 is built from 17 residues. The full variable domain, in which reference TRBV18 and TRBJ1-5 provide the parts outside the CDR3, is NAGVMQNPRHLVRRRGQEARLRCSPMKGHSHVYWYRQLPEEGLKFMVYLQKENIIDESGMPKERFSAEFPKEGPSILRIQQVVRGDSAAYFCASSPPGTGLGNQPQHFGDGTRLSIL.

The rearrangement joins TRBV11-2 to TRBJ2-7; the match to TRBD2 covers 10 bases. The junction had 11 bases not matched to a gene; V was cut back by 3 bases and J by 6 bases. The CDR3 sequence is 16 residues long. CDR1 is SGHAT, CDR2 FQNNGV, per germline. The CDR3, as DNA: TGTGCCAGCAGCTTGGCGAGCGGGAGGGCCTTCCTCGAGCAGTACTTC. The encoded protein is CASSLASGRAFLEQYF.

The chain uses TRBV27 and TRBJ2-7; 9 bases map to TRBD1. The V and J ends lost 2 bases and 3 bases, in that order; junction bases with no gene match: 8. CDR3 length equals 16 residues. CDR1 and CDR2 (germline): MNHEY, SMNVEV (reference sequence). CDR3 DNA sequence: TGTGCCAGCAGTTTAGCCCGGACAGGGGTTTTCTACGAGCAGTACTTC. Translating it yields CASSLARTGVFYEQYF.

This clone showed up just once. The chain has TRBV28 and TRBJ2-7; D is ambiguous. The V gene's germline CDR1 is MDHEN and CDR2 SYDVKM. With 2 bases removed from V and 4 bases from J, the gap between germline ends came to 9 bases. This CDR3 is built from 13 residues. CDR3 region: CASSLPLGYEQYF. CDR3 coding DNA: TGTGCCAGCAGTTTACCCCTCGGATACGAGCAGTACTTC.

The sample holds a few counts of this clone. The rearrangement links TRBV11-1 to TRBJ2-7; 10 nucleotides match TRBD2. V lost 1 base, J lost 2 bases, and 8 bases stayed unmatched. The CDR3 consists of 17 residues. CDR1 is SGHAT, CDR2 FQDESV, per germline (reference sequence). In DNA, the CDR3 is TGTGCCAGCAGCTTAGAAGCGCTAGCGGGAGACCCCTACGAGCAGTACTTC. Translated: CASSLEALAGDPYEQYF.

The chain joins TRBV7-2 to TRBJ2-7, with TRBD2 matching over 11 bases. The CDR3 totals 17 residues. Trimming cost V 2 bases and J 2 bases; bases outside gene matches: 8. Germline assignment: CDR1 SGHTA and CDR2 FQGNSA. This CDR3 is CASSLYFGTSGTYEQYF. CDR3 nucleotides: TGTGCCAGCAGCTTATATTTCGGGACTAGCGGTACCTACGAGCAGTACTTC.

The rearrangement uses TRBV5-1 and TRBJ2-3; D not resolved. CDR1 is SGHRS and CDR2 is YFSETQ in the germline V gene. The CDR3 runs to 14 residues. The ends were cut back, 4 bases at V and 2 bases at J, with 11 bases in the middle. CDR3 region: CASSEGRHTDTQYF. CDR3 coding DNA: TGCGCCAGCAGCGAAGGGCGCCACACAGATACGCAGTATTTT.

This clone was detected a few times. Other nucleotide sequences in the sample specify the same CDR3. The chain has TRBV28 and TRBJ2-7; no clear D gene. The germline V gene encodes CDR1 MDHEN and CDR2 SYDVKM. The CDR3 consists of 15 residues. Trimming removed 4 bases at V and 1 base at J, with 14 bases between. The CDR3 loop reads CASSSPPSGSYEQYF. CDR3 nucleotides: TGTGCCAGCAGTTCCCCCCCCTCCGGATCCTACGAGCAGTACTTC. Full variable domain (missing parts from reference TRBV28 and TRBJ2-7): DVKVTQSSRYLVKRTGEKVFLECVQDMDHENMFWYRQDPGLGLRLIYFSYDVKMKEKGDIPEGYSVSREKKERFSLILESASTNQTSMYLCASSSPPSGSYEQYFGPGTRLTVT.

J is TRBJ2-3 and V is TRBV6-5; unclear D gene. Between the trimmed V and J ends, which lost 4 bases and 8 bases, there was a span of 13 bases. Germline loops: CDR1 MNHEY, CDR2 SVGAGI. The CDR3 consists of 13 residues. In nucleotides, the CDR3 is TGTGCCAGCAGTTCCGGACCCGTTGGTACGCAGTATTTT. The encoded protein is CASSSGPVGTQYF.

The chain employs TRBV4-1 and TRBJ2-4, with TRBD2 identical over 13 bases. J gave up 8 bases and V 3 bases, and 10 bases lay outside the gene matches. The CDR3 runs 17 residues. CDR1 and CDR2 (germline): MGHRA, YSYEKL. In DNA, the CDR3 is TGCGCCAGCAGCCAGACCCCCGGGACTAGCGGGATCGACATTCAGTACTTC. Translated, it gives CASSQTPGTSGIDIQYF.

CDR3 DNA sequence: TGTGCCAGCTCTGGGGAGCGGCGCTCCTACAATGAGCAGTTCTTC. Translated: CASSGERRSYNEQFF. This chain joins TRBV7-9 and TRBJ2-1; the D gene is possibly TRBD2 (5 bases). Trimming took off 8 bases at V and 0 bases at J, with 14 bases between the two ends. CDR3 size: 15 residues. Per germline, CDR1 SEHNR and CDR2 FQNEAQ (reference sequence).

This clone was seen only once. The chain recombines TRBV18 with TRBJ1-1, with a tentative D call TRBD1 (5 bases). Trimming pared 4 bases from V and 5 bases from J, leaving 14 bases between. The CDR3 length is 14 residues. The V gene's germline CDR1 is KGHSH and CDR2 LQKENI. In DNA, the CDR3 is TGTGCCAGCTCACAGAGAGATGGGGGGACTGAAGCTTTCTTT. It yields the protein CASSQRDGGTEAFF.

The chain has TRBV7-3 and TRBJ2-3; D gene uncertain. V lost 4 bases and J 6 bases, leaving 11 bases between the germline ends. In germline, CDR1 is SGHTA, CDR2 FQGTGA. The CDR3 is 13 amino acids. The DNA for the CDR3 is TGTGCCAGCAGCTCACAAACGGTGGATACGCAGTATTTT. Amino acids: CASSSQTVDTQYF.

This clone has just one count. The J gene is TRBJ2-1, the V gene TRBV4-1; maybe TRBD2 (6 bases). The germline gives CDR1 MGHRA, CDR2 YSYEKL. V was pared by 2 bases and J by 8 bases, with 10 bases between. The CDR3 runs 13 residues. The CDR3 nucleotides are TGCGCCAGCAGCCAAAGGGCGGGACATGAGCAGTTCTTC. This translates into CASSQRAGHEQFF.

The genes are TRBV6-1 and TRBJ2-7; D call uncertain. V gave up 3 bases and J gave up 4 bases, with 10 bases separating them. Germline V gives CDR1 MNHNS, CDR2 SASEGT. This CDR3 has 13 amino acids. CDR3 residues: CASSEAPRYEQYF. The DNA for the CDR3 is TGTGCCAGCAGTGAGGCCCCGAGGTACGAGCAGTACTTC.

The gene calls are TRBV9 and TRBJ2-3; D is possibly TRBD1 (6 bases). The CDR3 runs to 16 residues. With 4 bases removed from V and 0 bases from J, the gap between germline ends came to 15 bases. Germline V gene sequence: CDR1 SGDLS, CDR2 YYNGEE. CDR3 amino acids: CASSSHRARSTDTQYF. Here the CDR3 DNA reads TGTGCCAGCAGCTCACACAGGGCAAGGAGCACAGATACGCAGTATTTT. The variable domain in full, with the rest retrieved from reference TRBV9 and TRBJ2-3, is DSGVTQTPKHLITATGQRVTLRCSPRSGDLSVYWYQQSLDQGLQFLIQYYNGEERAKGNILERFSAQQFPDLHSELNLSSLELGDSALYFCASSSHRARSTDTQYFGPGTRLTVL.

The chain employs TRBV28 and TRBJ2-3, with TRBD1 matching 10 bases. Germline CDR1 reads MDHEN; CDR2 reads SYDVKM. The junction had 7 bases not matched to a gene; V was cut back by 5 bases and J by 2 bases. The CDR3 totals 16 residues. The CDR3 loop reads CASSPPGTGDTDTQYF. The CDR3 nucleotides read TGTGCCAGCAGTCCCCCCGGGACAGGGGACACAGATACGCAGTATTTT.

This rearrangement joins TRBV5-1 to TRBJ2-1; 12 nucleotides align to TRBD2. CDR3 size: 17 residues. V was clipped by 4 bases and J by 7 bases; unmatched bases: 12. The germline V gene encodes CDR1 SGHRS and CDR2 YFSETQ. The CDR3 region has the DNA TGCGCCAGCAGCCTCACCCTGACTAGCGGGAGAGTTAATGAGCAGTTCTTC. Its translation is CASSLTLTSGRVNEQFF.

The J gene is TRBJ2-6, the V gene TRBV7-3; 11 bases align to TRBD2. CDR1 SGHTA and CDR2 FQGTGA come from the germline V gene. The CDR3 has 19 amino acids. J gave up 0 bases and V 5 bases, and 9 bases lay outside the gene matches. CDR3 nucleotide sequence: TGTGCCAGCAGCCCCCGGGGTAGCGGGAGGGCCTCTGGGGCCAACGTCCTGACTTTC. Translation gives CASSPRGSGRASGANVLTF.

This clone occurred once. V usage is TRBV10-3 and J usage is TRBJ1-5, with 7 positions matching TRBD1. V dropped 4 bases and J dropped 4; count of bases not matched to a gene: 4. The germline V gene has CDR1 ENHRY and CDR2 SYGVKD. The CDR3 totals 14 residues. Written as DNA, the CDR3 is TGTGCCATCAGTGCAGACAGGGTAAATCAGCCCCAGCATTTT. Translation gives CAISADRVNQPQHF.